This entry lists 4 T cell receptor beta chains sequenced from one sample in a study of shared clonotypes between healthy human individuals. Some clones are missing from TCRdb's copy, which holds only in-frame ones; the method was immunoSEQ multiplex PCR. This table has 450,000 to 600,000 clones, around 79% appearing once. Source material: PBMCs. These TCRs come from a woman aged 40 to 49 in good health. Some clones in this sample may be carry-over from other donors' samples.

V usage is TRBV7-2 and J usage is TRBJ2-7; 7 bases line up with TRBD1. In germline, CDR1 is SGHTA, CDR2 FQGNSA. This CDR3 region has 12 residues. J was trimmed by 6 bases and V by 5 bases; bases with no gene match: 4. CDR3 nucleotide sequence: TGTGCCAGCAGCCTGACAGGGAGCGAGCAGTACTTC. It yields the protein CASSLTGSEQYF.

The rearrangement uses TRBV27 and TRBJ2-7; 9 bases match TRBD2. V was pared by 5 bases and J by 2 bases, with 7 bases of the junction left unmatched. The V gene's germline CDR1 is MNHEY and CDR2 SMNVEV (reference sequence). The CDR3 spans 15 residues. The CDR3 DNA follows: TGTGCCAGCAGTACCCGTAGCGGGGGAGCCTACGAGCAGTACTTC. Amino acids: CASSTRSGGAYEQYF.

This chain links TRBV7-2 with TRBJ1-2; the match to TRBD1 covers 9 bases. The CDR3 consists of 17 residues. The germline V gene has CDR1 SGHTA and CDR2 FQGNSA. V shed 5 bases and J 1 base; nucleotides not matched to a gene: 11. The CDR3 region has the DNA TGTGCCAGCAGCCATGGGGGACAGGGACAGCATAACTATGGCTACACCTTC. This gives the protein CASSHGGQGQHNYGYTF.

V is TRBV6-1 and J is TRBJ1-4; 7 bases agree with TRBD1. J lost 8 bases, V lost 3 bases, and 9 bases had no gene match. The CDR3 is made up of 15 amino acids. Germline-derived CDR1 and CDR2 are MNHNS and SASEGT. DNA of the CDR3: TGTGCCAGCAGTGAGAACAGGGGCCCGAGGGAAAAACTGTTTTTT. This encodes CASSENRGPREKLFF.